The subject of this entry is one T cell receptor beta chain. Its antigen remains unidentified. Clones were sequenced by immunoSEQ multiplex PCR, and TCRdb holds only the in-frame ones, with some missing. The repertoire holds 65,000 to 90,000 clones, 88% seen once, with about 0.8% in the top ten. The source of the sample is a study of OX40 agonist ivuxolimab in advanced cancers. Whole-study context: Ivuxolimab, an agonistic anti-OX40 (CD134) antibody, was given to patients. Patients achieving partial responses numbered three: one hepatocellular carcinoma case and two cutaneous melanoma cases. Findings of the study overall: Expanded peripheral T cell antigen specificity was not determined. Both blood CD4+ and CD8+ T cells showed clonal growth by week 6 at 0.1 to 3.0 mg/kg.

The CDR3 is made up of 13 amino acids. The V gene lost 5 bases and the J gene lost 3 bases, with 8 bases spanning the gap. The V gene's germline CDR1 is LNHDA and CDR2 SQIVND (reference sequence). The source is an adult with an advanced solid tumor such as melanoma, head and neck, liver or kidney cancer. The source material was CD4+ or CD8+ T cells sorted from blood, sampled in a trial of the OX40 agonist ivuxolimab. The chain recombines TRBV19 with TRBJ2-1; D remains ambiguous. CDR3 protein: CASSLPHYNEQFF. CDR3 bases: TGTGCCAGTAGTCTTCCCCACTACAATGAGCAGTTCTTC.